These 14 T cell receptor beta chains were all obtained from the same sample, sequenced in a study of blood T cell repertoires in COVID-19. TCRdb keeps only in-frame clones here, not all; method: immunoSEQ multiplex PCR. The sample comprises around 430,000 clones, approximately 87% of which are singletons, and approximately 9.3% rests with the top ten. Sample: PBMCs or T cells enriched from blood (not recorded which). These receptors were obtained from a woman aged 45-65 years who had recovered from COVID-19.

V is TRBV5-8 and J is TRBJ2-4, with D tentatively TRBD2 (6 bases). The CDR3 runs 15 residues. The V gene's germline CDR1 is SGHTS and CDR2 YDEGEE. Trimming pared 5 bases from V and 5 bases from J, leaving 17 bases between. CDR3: CASRPGVVSENIQYF. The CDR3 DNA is TGTGCCAGCAGACCGGGGGTAGTTTCCGAAAACATTCAGTACTTC.

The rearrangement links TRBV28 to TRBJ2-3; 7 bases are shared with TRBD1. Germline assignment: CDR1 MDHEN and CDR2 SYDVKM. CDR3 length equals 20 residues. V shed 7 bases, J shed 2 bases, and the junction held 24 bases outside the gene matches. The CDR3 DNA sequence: TGTGCCAGCACCTGGGATGGACAGGCAAATTCAGAAACCATCACAGATACGCAGTATTTT. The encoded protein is CASTWDGQANSETITDTQYF. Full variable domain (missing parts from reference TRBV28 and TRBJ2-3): DVKVTQSSRYLVKRTGEKVFLECVQDMDHENMFWYRQDPGLGLRLIYFSYDVKMKEKGDIPEGYSVSREKKERFSLILESASTNQTSMYLCASTWDGQANSETITDTQYFGPGTRLTVL.

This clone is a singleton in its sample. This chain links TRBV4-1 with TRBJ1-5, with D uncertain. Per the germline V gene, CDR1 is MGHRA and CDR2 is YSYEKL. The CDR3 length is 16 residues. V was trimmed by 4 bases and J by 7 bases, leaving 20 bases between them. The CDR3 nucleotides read TGCGCCAGCAGCCTATCTCCGTCCCCGGAGGGCCAGCCCCAGCATTTT. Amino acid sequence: CASSLSPSPEGQPQHF.

This CDR3 reads CASSDPRGTPSSYEQYF. In DNA form, the CDR3 reads TGTGCCAGCAGTGATCCCCGCGGGACTCCGAGCTCCTACGAGCAGTACTTC. This rearrangement joins TRBV2 to TRBJ2-7; TRBD2 is a possible D gene (6 bases). V lost 3 bases and J 0 bases, leaving 18 bases between the germline ends. Germline V gene sequence: CDR1 SNHLY, CDR2 FYNNEI. The CDR3 loop spans 17 amino acids.

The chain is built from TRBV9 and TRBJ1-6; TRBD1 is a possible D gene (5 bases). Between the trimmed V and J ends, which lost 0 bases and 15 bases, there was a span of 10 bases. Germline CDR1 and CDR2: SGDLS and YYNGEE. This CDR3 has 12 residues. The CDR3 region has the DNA TGTGCCAGCAGCGTAGGGGGCAGGCACCTCCACTTT. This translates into CASSVGGRHLHF.

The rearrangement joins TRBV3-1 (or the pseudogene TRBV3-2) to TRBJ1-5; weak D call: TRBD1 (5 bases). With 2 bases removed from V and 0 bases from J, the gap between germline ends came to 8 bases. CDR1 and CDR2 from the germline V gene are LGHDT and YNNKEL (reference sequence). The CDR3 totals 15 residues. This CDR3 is CASSQRGGSNQPQHF. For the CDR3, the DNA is TGTGCCAGCAGCCAAAGGGGCGGTAGCAATCAGCCCCAGCATTTT.

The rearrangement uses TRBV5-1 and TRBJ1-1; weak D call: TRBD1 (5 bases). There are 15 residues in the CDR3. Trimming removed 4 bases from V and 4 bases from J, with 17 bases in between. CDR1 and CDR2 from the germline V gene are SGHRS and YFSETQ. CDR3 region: CASSLTGYGSTEAFF. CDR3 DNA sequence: TGCGCCAGCAGCCTTACAGGATATGGCAGCACTGAAGCTTTCTTT.

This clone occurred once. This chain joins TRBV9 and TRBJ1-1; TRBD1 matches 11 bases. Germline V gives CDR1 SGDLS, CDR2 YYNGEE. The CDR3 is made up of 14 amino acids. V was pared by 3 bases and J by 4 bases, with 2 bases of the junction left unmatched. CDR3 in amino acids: CASSAGQGATEAFF. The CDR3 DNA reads TGTGCCAGCAGCGCAGGACAGGGGGCCACTGAAGCTTTCTTT.

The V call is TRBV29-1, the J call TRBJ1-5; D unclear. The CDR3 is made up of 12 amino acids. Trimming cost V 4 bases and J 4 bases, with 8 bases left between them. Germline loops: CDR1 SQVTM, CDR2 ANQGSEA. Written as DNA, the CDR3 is TGCAGCGTTGGGGCCGAGAATCAGCCCCAGCATTTT. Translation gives CSVGAENQPQHF.

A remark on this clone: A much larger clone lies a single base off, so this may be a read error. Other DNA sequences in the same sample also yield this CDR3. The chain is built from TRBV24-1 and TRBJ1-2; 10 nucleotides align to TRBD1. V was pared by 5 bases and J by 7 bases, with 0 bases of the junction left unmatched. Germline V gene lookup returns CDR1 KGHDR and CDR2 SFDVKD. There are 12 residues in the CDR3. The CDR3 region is CATSGTGGGYTF. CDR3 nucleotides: TGTGCCACCAGTGGGACAGGGGGTGGCTACACCTTC.

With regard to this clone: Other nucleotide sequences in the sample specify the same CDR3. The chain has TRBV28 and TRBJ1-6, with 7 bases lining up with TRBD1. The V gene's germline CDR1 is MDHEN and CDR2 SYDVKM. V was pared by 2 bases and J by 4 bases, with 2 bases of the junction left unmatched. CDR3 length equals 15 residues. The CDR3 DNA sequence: TGTGCCAGCAGTTTAAGGGGGCAGTATAATTCACCCCTCCACTTT. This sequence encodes CASSLRGQYNSPLHF.

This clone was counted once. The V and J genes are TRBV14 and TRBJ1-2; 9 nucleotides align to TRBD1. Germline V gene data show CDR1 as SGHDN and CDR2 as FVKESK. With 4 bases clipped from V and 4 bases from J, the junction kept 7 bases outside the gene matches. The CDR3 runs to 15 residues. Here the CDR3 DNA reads TGTGCCAGCAGCCCGGGACAGGGAAACCTCTATGGCTACACCTTC. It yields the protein CASSPGQGNLYGYTF. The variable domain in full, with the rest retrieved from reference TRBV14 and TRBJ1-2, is EAGVTQFPSHSVIEKGQTVTLRCDPISGHDNLYWYRRVMGKEIKFLLHFVKESKQDESGMPNNRFLAERTGGTYSTLKVQPAELEDSGVYFCASSPGQGNLYGYTFGSGTRLTVV.

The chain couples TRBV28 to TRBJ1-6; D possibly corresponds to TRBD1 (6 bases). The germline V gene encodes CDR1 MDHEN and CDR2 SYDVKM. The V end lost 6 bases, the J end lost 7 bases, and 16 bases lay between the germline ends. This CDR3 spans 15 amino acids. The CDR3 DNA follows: TGTGCCAGCAGACCCCCGGGGGGCACGAATTCACCCCTCCACTTT. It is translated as CASRPPGGTNSPLHF.

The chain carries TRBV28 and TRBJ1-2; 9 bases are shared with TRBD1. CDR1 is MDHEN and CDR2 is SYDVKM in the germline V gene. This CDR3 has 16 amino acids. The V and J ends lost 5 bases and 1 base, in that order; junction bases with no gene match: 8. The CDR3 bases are TGTGCCAGCAGTCCTATAGGGACAGGGTTTAACTATGGCTACACCTTC. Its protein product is CASSPIGTGFNYGYTF.